This T cell receptor beta chain appears in the sequencing data of a study of graft-versus-host responses after intestinal transplantation. Study at large: Among the recipients, all got anti-thymocyte globulin induction and then tacrolimus and steroids for about 3 years. Whole-study findings and limits: Investigators detected GvH clones in recipient marrow, with some emerging earlier in ileum or blood. In patients with graft-donor T cell macrochimerism, allograft graft-versus-host to host-versus-graft clonal ratios were high. Researchers found peak circulating GvH clone levels linked to early post-transplant HvG declines.

Some clones are missing from TCRdb's copy, which holds only in-frame ones; the method was immunoSEQ multiplex PCR. The sample shows tens of thousands of clones, around 90% of them seen only once. The V and J ends lost 2 bases and 5 bases respectively, with 9 bases between them. CDR1 is MNHEY and CDR2 is SMNVEV in the germline V gene (reference sequence). The CDR3 has 13 residues. Comment on this clone: What it recognizes is unknown.

The chain links TRBV27 to TRBJ1-2, with no clear D. The sequence derives from a human donor who was the organ donor for an intestinal transplant. The starting material was unstimulated CD8+ T cells sorted from spleen or lymph node cells, obtained before transplant. This chain's CDR3 is CASSLGERYGYTF. CDR3 nucleotide sequence: TGTGCCAGCAGTTTAGGGGAGCGTTATGGCTACACCTTC.